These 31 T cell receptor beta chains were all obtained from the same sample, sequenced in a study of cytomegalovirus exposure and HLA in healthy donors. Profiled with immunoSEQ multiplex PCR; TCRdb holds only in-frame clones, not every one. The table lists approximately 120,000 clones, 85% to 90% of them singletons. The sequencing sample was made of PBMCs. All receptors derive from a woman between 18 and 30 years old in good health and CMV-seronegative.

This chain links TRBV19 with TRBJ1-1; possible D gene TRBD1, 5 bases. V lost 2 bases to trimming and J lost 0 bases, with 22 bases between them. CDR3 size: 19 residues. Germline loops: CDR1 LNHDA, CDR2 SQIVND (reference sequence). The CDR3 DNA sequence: TGTGCCAGTAGTATATTGGCAGTGTACGGGGGTAGTATGAACACTGAAGCTTTCTTT. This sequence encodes CASSILAVYGGSMNTEAFF.

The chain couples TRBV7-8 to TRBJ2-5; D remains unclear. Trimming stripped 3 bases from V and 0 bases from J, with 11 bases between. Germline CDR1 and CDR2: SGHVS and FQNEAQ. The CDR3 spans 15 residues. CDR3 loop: CASSLVVGYQETQYF. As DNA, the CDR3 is TGTGCCAGCAGCTTGGTGGTCGGGTACCAAGAGACCCAGTACTTC.

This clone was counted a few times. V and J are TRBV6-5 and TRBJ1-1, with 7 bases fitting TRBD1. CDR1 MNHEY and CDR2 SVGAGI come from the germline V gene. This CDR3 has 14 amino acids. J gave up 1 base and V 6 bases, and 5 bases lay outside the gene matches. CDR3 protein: CASSRGQANTEAFF. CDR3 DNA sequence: TGTGCCAGCAGCCGTGGACAGGCGAACACTGAAGCTTTCTTT.

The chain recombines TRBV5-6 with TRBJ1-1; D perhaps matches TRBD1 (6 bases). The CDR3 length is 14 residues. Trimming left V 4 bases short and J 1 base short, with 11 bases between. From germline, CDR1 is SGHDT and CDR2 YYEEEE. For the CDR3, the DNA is TGTGCCAGCAGCGGTCAGGGGACGAACACTGAAGCTTTCTTT. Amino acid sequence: CASSGQGTNTEAFF.

The CDR3 region is CASSKGGTDTQYF. In DNA, the CDR3 is TGTGCCAGCAGCAAGGGGGGGACAGATACGCAGTATTTT. This chain uses TRBV5-6 with TRBJ2-3; tentatively, D is TRBD2 (7 bases). Between the trimmed V and J ends, which lost 4 bases and 3 bases, there was a span of 9 bases. There are 13 residues in the CDR3. Germline CDR1 and CDR2: SGHDT and YYEEEE.

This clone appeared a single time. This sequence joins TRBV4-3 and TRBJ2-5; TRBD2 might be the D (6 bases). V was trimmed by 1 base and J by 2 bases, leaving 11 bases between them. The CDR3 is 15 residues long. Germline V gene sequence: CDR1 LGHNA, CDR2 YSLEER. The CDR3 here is CASSQGRGRQETQYF. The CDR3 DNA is TGCGCCAGCAGCCAAGGGCGGGGTCGGCAAGAGACCCAGTACTTC.

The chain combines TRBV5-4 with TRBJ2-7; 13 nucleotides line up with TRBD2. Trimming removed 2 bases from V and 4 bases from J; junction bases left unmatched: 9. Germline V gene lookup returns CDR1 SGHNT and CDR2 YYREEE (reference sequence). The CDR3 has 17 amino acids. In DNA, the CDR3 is TGTGCCAGCAGCTTTACTAGCGGGAGGGGCCCGGGGTACGAGCAGTACTTC. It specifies CASSFTSGRGPGYEQYF.

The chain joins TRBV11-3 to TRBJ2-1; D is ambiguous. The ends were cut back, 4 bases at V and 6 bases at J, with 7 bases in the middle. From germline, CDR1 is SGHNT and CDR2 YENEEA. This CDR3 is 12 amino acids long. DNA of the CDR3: TGTGCCAGCAGCTCCCATAGCAATGAGCAGTTCTTC. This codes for CASSSHSNEQFF.

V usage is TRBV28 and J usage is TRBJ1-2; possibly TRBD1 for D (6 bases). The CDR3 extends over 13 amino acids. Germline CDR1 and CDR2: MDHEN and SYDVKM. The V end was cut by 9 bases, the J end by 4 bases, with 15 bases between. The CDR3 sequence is CASRDTLIYGYTF. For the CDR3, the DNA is TGTGCCAGTCGGGACACCTTGATCTATGGCTACACCTTC.

The CDR3, as DNA: TGTGCCAGCAGGGGGGACAGCTACTACGAGCAGTACTTC. It specifies CASRGDSYYEQYF. V usage is TRBV2 and J usage is TRBJ2-7; 7 bases are shared with TRBD1. The CDR3 loop spans 13 amino acids. Losses at the gene ends were 6 bases for V and 3 bases for J; bases not matched to a gene: 5. Looked up from germline, CDR1 is SNHLY and CDR2 is FYNNEI.

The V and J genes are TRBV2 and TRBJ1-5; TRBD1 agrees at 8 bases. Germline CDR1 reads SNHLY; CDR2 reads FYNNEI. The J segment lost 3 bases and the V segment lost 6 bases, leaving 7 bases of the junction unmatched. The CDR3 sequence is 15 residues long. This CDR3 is CASRPDRALNQPQHF. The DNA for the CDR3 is TGTGCCAGCAGGCCGGACAGGGCCCTCAATCAGCCCCAGCATTTT.

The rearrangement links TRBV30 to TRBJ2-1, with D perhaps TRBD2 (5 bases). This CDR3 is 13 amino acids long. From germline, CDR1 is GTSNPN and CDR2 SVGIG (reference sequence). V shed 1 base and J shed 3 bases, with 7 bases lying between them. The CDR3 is CAWSGTSYNEQFF. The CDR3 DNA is TGTGCCTGGAGTGGAACTAGCTACAATGAGCAGTTCTTC.

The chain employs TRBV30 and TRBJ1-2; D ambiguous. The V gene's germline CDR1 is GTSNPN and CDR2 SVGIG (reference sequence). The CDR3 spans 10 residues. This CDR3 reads CTGENYGYTF. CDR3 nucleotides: TGTACCGGTGAAAACTATGGCTACACCTTC.

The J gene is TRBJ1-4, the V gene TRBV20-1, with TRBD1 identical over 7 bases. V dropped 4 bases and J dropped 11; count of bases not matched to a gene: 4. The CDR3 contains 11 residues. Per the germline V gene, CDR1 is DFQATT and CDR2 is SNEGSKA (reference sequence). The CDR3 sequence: CSATDRIKLFF. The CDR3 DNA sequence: TGCAGTGCTACGGACAGGATCAAACTGTTTTTT.

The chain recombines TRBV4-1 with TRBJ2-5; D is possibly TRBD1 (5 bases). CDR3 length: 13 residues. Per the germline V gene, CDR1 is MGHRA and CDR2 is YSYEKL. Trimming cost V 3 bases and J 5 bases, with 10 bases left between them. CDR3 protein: CASSQGRLETQYF. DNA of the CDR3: TGCGCCAGCAGCCAGGGGCGTTTGGAGACCCAGTACTTC.

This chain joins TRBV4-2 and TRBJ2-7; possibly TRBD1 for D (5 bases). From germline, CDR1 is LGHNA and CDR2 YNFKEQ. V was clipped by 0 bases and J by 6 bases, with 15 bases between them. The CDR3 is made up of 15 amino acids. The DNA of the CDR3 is TGTGCCAGCAGCCAAGAGGTGGCAGGGTTTGGCGAGCAGTACTTC. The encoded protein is CASSQEVAGFGEQYF.

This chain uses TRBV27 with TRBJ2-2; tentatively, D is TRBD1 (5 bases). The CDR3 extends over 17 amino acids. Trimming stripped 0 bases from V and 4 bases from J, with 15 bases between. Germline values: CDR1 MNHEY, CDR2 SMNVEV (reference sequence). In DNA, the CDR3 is TGTGCCAGCAGTTTATCGATAGGGGCTCAGGGCACCGGGGAGCTGTTTTTT. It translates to CASSLSIGAQGTGELFF.

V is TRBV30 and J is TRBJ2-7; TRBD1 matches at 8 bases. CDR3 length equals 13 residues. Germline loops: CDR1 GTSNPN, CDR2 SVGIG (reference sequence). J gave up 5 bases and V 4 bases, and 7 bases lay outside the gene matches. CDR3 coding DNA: TGTGCCTGGAACGCAGGGGGCCTCGACGAGCAGTACTTC. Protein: CAWNAGGLDEQYF.

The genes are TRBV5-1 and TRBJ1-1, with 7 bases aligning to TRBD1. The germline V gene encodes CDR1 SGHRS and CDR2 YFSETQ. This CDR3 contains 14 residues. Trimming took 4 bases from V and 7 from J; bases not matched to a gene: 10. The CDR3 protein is CASSPGQARGEAFF. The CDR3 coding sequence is TGCGCCAGCAGCCCCGGACAGGCTAGGGGTGAAGCTTTCTTT.

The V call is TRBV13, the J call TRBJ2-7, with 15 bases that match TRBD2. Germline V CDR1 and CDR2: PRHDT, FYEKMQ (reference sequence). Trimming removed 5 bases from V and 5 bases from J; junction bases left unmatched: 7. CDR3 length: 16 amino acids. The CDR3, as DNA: TGTGCCAGCAGCCCCAGGGGGACTAGCGGGAGGAACGAGCAGTACTTC. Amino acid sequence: CASSPRGTSGRNEQYF.

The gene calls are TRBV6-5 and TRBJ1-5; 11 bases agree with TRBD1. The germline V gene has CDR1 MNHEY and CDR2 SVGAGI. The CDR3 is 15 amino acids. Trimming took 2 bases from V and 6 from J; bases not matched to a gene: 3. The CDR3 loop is CASSYGQGAGQPQHF. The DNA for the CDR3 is TGTGCCAGCAGTTACGGACAGGGGGCAGGTCAGCCCCAGCATTTT.

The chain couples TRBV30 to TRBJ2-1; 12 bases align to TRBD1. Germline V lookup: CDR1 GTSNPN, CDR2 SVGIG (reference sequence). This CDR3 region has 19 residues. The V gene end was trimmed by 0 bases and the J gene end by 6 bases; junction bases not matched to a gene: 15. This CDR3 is CAWSVGGGTGGPLANEQFF. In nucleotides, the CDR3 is TGTGCCTGGAGTGTAGGGGGAGGGACAGGGGGCCCCTTAGCCAATGAGCAGTTCTTC.

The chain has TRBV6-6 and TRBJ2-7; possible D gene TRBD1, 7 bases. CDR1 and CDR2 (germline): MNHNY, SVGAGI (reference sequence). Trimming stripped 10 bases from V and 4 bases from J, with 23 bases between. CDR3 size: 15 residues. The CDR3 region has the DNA TGTGCCACCAGGGGGGACAGTCGTACTTTTTACGAGCAGTACTTC. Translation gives CATRGDSRTFYEQYF.

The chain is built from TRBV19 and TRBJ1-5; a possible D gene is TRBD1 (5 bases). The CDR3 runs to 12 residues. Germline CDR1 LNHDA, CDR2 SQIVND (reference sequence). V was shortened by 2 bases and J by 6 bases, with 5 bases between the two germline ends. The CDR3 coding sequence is TGTGCCAGTAGTATAAGGGGTCAGCCCCAGCATTTT. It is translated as CASSIRGQPQHF.

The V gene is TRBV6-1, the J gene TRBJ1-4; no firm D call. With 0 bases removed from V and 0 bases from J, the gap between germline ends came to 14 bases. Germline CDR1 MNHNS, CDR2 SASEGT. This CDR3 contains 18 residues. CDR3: CASSEALVGTPTNEKLFF. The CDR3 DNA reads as TGTGCCAGCAGTGAAGCCTTGGTCGGTACTCCAACTAATGAAAAACTGTTTTTT.

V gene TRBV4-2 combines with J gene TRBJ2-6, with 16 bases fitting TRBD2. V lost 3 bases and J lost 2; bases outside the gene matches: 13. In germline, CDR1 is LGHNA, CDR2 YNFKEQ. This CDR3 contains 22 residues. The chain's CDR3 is CASSHDTPGLAGGSAGANVLTF. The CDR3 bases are TGTGCCAGCAGCCATGATACTCCGGGACTAGCGGGGGGGTCCGCTGGGGCCAACGTCCTGACTTTC.

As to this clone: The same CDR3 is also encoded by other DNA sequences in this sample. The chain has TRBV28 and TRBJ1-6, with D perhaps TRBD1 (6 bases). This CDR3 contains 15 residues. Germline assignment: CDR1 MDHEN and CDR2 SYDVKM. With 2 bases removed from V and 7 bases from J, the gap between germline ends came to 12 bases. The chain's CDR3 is CASSLGGAGNSPLHF. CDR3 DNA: TGTGCCAGCAGTTTAGGGGGGGCAGGGAATTCACCCCTCCACTTT.

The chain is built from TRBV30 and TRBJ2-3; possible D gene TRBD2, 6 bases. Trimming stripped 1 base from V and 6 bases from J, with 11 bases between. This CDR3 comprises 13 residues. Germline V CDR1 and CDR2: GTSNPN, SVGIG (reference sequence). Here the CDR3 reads CAWSDGRGDTQYF. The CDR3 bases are TGTGCCTGGAGTGACGGGAGAGGGGATACGCAGTATTTT. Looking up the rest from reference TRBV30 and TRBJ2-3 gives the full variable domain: SQTIHQWPATLVQPVGSPLSLECTVEGTSNPNLYWYRQAAGRGLQLLFYSVGIGQISSEVPQNLSASRPQDRQFILSSKKLLLSDSGFYLCAWSDGRGDTQYFGPGTRLTVL.

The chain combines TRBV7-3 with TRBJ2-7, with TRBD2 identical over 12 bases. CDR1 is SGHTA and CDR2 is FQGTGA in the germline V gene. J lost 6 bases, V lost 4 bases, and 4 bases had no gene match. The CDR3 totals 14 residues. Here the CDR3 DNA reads TGTGCCAGCAGCTCAACGGGACTAGCGGGCGAGCAGTACTTC. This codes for CASSSTGLAGEQYF.

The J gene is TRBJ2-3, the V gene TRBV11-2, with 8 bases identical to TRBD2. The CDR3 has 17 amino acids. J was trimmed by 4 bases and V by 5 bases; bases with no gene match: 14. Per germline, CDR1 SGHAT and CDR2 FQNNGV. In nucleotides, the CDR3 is TGTGCCAGCAGCGCGGGGATAGCGGGAACCCTCGCAGATACGCAGTATTTT. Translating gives CASSAGIAGTLADTQYF.

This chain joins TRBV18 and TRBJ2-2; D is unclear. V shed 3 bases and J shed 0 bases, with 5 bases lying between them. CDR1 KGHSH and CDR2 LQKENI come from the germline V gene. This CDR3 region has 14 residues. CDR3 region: CASSPYANTGELFF. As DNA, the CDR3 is TGTGCCAGCTCACCGTATGCGAACACCGGGGAGCTGTTTTTT.